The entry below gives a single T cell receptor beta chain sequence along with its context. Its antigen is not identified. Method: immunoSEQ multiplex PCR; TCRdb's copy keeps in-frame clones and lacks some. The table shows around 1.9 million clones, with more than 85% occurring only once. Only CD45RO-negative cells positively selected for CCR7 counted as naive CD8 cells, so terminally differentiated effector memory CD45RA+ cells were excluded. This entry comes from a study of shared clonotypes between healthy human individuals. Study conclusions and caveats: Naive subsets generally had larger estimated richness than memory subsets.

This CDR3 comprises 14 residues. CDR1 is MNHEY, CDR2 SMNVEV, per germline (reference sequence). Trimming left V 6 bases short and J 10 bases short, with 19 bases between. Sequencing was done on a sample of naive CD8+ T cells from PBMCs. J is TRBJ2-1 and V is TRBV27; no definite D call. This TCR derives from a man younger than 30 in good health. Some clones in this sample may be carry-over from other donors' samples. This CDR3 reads CASSQIPTAVEQFF. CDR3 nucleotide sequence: TGTGCCAGCAGCCAAATACCGACTGCTGTCGAGCAGTTCTTC.